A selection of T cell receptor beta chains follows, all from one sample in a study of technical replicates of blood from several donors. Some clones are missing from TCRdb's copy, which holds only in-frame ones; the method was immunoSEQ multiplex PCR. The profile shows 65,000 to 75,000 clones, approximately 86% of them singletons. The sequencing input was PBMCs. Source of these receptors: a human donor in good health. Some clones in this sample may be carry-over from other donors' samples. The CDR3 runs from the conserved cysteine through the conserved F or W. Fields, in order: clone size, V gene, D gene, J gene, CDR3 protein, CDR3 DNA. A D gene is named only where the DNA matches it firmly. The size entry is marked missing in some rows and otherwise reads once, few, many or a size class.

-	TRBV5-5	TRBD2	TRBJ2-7	CASSFPTSGTYEQYF	TGTGCCAGCAGCTTTCCTACTAGCGGAACCTACGAGCAGTACTTC
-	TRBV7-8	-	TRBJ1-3	CASGMRVNSGNTIYF	TGTGCCAGCGGCATGCGGGTTAACTCTGGAAACACCATATATTTT
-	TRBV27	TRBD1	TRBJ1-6	CATRQGPYNSPLHF	TGTGCCACCCGACAGGGCCCCTATAATTCACCCCTCCACTTT
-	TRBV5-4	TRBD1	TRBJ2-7	CASSFFPLAGGEQYF	TGTGCCAGCAGCTTCTTTCCTTTAGCAGGGGGCGAACAGTACTTC
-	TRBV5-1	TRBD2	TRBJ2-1	CASSLAPSVSGGLYNEQFF	TGCGCCAGCAGCTTGGCCCCATCCGTTTCGGGAGGGTTATACAATGAGCAGTTCTTC
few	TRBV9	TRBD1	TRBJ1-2	CASSAGTGVQGYTF	TGTGCCAGCAGTGCTGGGACAGGGGTCCAGGGCTACACCTTC
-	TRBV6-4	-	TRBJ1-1	CASSTGMNTEAFF	TGTGCCAGCAGTACAGGGATGAACACTGAAGCTTTCTTT
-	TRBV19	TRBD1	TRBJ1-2	CASSTRQGFGYTF	TGTGCCAGTAGTACACGACAGGGGTTTGGCTACACCTTC
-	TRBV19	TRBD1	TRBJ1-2	CASSMTGGNYGYTF	TGTGCCAGTAGTATGACAGGGGGCAACTATGGCTACACCTTC
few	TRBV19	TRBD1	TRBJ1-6	CASNRGDRGSGSYNSPLHF	TGTGCCAGTAACAGGGGGGACAGGGGCTCCGGCTCCTATAATTCACCCCTCCACTTT
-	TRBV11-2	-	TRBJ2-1	CASSPHSGEQFF	TGTGCCAGCAGCCCCCATTCAGGTGAGCAGTTCTTC
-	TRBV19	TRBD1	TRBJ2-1	CASSRDRWDEQFF	TGTGCCAGTAGTAGGGACAGATGGGATGAGCAGTTCTTC
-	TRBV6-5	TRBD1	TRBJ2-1	CASGRDRLTREQFF	TGTGCCAGCGGACGGGACAGACTAACCCGGGAGCAGTTCTTC
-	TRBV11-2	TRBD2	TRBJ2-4	CASSTSGGVAKNIQYF	TGTGCCAGCAGCACTAGCGGGGGGGTAGCCAAAAACATTCAGTACTTC
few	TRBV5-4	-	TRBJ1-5	CASSSGVGRNQPQHF	TGTGCCAGCAGCTCGGGGGTTGGGAGGAATCAGCCCCAGCATTTT
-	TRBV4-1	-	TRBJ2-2	CASSSMRDSRTGELFF	TGCGCCAGCAGCTCTATGCGGGACAGCCGTACCGGGGAGCTGTTTTTT
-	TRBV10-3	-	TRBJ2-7	CAISDVPGHEQYF	TGTGCCATCAGTGACGTCCCAGGGCACGAGCAGTACTTC
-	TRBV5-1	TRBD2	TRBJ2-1	CASKLAGELSSGKQFF	TGCGCCAGCAAACTAGCGGGGGAGCTTTCGTCGGGTAAGCAGTTCTTC
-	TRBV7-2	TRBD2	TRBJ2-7	CASSLRGGSAHEQYF	TGTGCCAGCAGCTTAAGGGGCGGGAGTGCGCACGAGCAGTACTTC
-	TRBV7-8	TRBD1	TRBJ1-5	CASSALTGGYQPQHF	TGTGCCAGCTCAGCCCTTACAGGGGGCTATCAGCCCCAGCATTTT
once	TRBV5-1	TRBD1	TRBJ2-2	CASRKGGLNTGELFF	TGCGCCAGCAGAAAAGGGGGCCTAAACACCGGGGAGCTGTTTTTT
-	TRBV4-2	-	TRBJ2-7	CASSQPTRTYEQYF	TGTGCCAGCAGCCAACCGACTAGAACCTACGAGCAGTACTTC
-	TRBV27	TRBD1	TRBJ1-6	CASKLGQGHGPLHF	TGTGCCAGCAAATTGGGACAGGGTCACGGACCCCTCCACTTT
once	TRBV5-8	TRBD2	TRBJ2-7	CASSLAGVSLEQYF	TGTGCCAGCAGCTTAGCGGGGGTATCCCTCGAGCAGTACTTC
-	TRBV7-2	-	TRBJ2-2	CASSLDGAVGTGELFF	TGTGCCAGCAGCTTAGATGGCGCGGTGGGCACCGGGGAGCTGTTTTTT
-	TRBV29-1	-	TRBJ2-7	CSVVERSDYEQYF	TGCAGCGTTGTGGAGCGATCAGATTACGAGCAGTACTTC
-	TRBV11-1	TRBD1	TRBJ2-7	CASGPGQGKDRSYEQYF	TGTGCCAGCGGACCGGGACAGGGAAAAGACCGGTCCTACGAGCAGTACTTC
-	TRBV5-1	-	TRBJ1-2	CASSLERNGYTF	TGCGCCAGCAGCTTGGAGCGCAATGGCTACACCTTC
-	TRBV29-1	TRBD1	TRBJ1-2	CSVPGGYGYTF	TGCAGCGTTCCAGGGGGCTATGGCTACACCTTC
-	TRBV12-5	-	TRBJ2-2	CASGLAQLTPGELFF	TGTGCTAGTGGTTTGGCACAGCTAACACCCGGGGAGCTGTTTTTT
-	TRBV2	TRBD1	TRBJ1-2	CASRGTGIYGYTF	TGTGCCAGCAGGGGGACAGGGATCTATGGCTACACCTTC
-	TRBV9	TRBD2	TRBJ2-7	CASSSGPGGEQYF	TGTGCCAGCAGCTCCGGGCCCGGGGGGGAGCAGTACTTC
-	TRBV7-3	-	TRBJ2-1	CASSPTQGKGQFF	TGTGCCAGCAGCCCGACCCAGGGTAAGGGGCAGTTCTTC
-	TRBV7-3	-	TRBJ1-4	CASSSPPGGTNEKLFF	TGTGCCAGCAGCTCCCCGCCGGGGGGAACTAATGAAAAACTGTTTTTT
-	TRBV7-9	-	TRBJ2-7	CASSSVGAHEQYF	TGTGCCAGCAGCTCAGTGGGGGCCCACGAGCAGTACTTC
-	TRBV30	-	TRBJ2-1	CAWSQGKSNEQFF	TGTGCCTGGAGTCAGGGGAAATCGAATGAGCAGTTCTTC
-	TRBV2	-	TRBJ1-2	CASSTQGLGGYTF	TGTGCCAGCAGTACCCAGGGTCTAGGGGGCTACACCTTC
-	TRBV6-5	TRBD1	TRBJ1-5	CASRPDRDQPQHF	TGTGCCAGCAGACCCGACAGGGATCAGCCCCAGCATTTT
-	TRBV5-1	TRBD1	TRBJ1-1	CASSSIPPQDRVTEAFF	TGCGCCAGCAGCTCTATCCCCCCACAGGACAGGGTAACTGAAGCTTTCTTT
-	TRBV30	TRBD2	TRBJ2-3	CAWSPAGVQDTQYF	TGTGCCTGGAGTCCTGCGGGAGTTCAGGATACGCAGTATTTT
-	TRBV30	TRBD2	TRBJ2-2	CAWTGLAGVGTGELFF	TGTGCCTGGACGGGACTAGCGGGAGTTGGAACCGGGGAGCTGTTTTTT
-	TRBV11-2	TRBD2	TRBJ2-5	CASSEGLAGGPSWETQYF	TGTGCCAGCAGCGAGGGACTAGCGGGAGGGCCCTCCTGGGAGACCCAGTACTTC
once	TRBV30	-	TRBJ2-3	CAWSVRGSTDTQYF	TGTGCCTGGAGTGTACGAGGATCCACAGATACGCAGTATTTT
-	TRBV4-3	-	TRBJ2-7	CASSQDQTGGAYEQYF	TGCGCCAGCAGCCAAGATCAAACAGGGGGGGCCTACGAGCAGTACTTC
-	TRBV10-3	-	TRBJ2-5	CAIRAPVGETQYF	TGTGCCATCAGGGCCCCCGTCGGGGAGACCCAGTACTTC
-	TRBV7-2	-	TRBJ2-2	CASSLVVRENAGELFF	TGTGCCAGCAGCTTAGTGGTCCGTGAGAACGCCGGGGAGCTGTTTTTT
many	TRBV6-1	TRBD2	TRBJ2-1	CASSPTGTSRNEQFF	TGTGCCAGCAGCCCGACCGGGACTAGCCGCAATGAGCAGTTCTTC
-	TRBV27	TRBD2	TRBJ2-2	CASSLSKGLAGVYGTGELFF	TGTGCCAGCAGTTTATCGAAAGGACTAGCGGGAGTCTACGGCACCGGGGAGCTGTTTTTT
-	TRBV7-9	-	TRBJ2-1	CASSLGGGNYNEQFF	TGTGCCAGCAGCTTAGGTGGCGGGAACTACAATGAGCAGTTCTTC
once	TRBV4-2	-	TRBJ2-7	CASRGSAHYEQYF	TGTGCCAGCAGGGGTAGCGCCCATTACGAGCAGTACTTC
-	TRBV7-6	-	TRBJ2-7	CASSLAPGSEQYF	TGTGCCAGCAGCTTAGCGCCGGGGAGCGAGCAGTACTTC
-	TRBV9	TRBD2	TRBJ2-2	CASSSAPSLWTSGLNTGELFF	TGTGCCAGCAGCTCAGCTCCTTCTCTTTGGACTAGCGGGCTGAACACCGGGGAGCTGTTTTTT
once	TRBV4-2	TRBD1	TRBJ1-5	CASSQGQGGEQPQHF	TGTGCCAGCAGCCAGGGACAGGGGGGAGAGCAGCCCCAGCATTTT
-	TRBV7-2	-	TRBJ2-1	CASSPGQTEYNEQFF	TGTGCCAGCAGCCCCGGACAGACGGAATACAATGAGCAGTTCTTC
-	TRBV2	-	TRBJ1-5	CASSGQTVSNQPQHF	TGTGCCAGCAGTGGGCAGACAGTTAGCAATCAGCCCCAGCATTTT
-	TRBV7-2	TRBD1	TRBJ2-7	CASSLGGTGTYEQYF	TGTGCCAGCAGCTTAGGTGGGACAGGTACCTACGAGCAGTACTTC
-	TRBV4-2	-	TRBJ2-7	CASSQGLDSYEQYF	TGTGCCAGCAGCCAAGGACTCGACAGCTACGAGCAGTACTTC
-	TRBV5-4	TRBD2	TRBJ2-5	CASSYGTSETQYF	TGTGCCAGCAGCTATGGGACTAGCGAGACCCAGTACTTC
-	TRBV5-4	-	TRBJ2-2	CASSPRDSDTGELFF	TGTGCCAGCAGCCCGCGGGACTCTGACACCGGGGAGCTGTTTTTT
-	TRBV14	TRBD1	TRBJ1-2	CASSLAQGVGYTF	TGTGCCAGCAGCCTAGCCCAGGGGGTTGGCTACACCTTC